This TCR beta chain is drawn from a study of Ad26.COV2.S vaccination and SARS-CoV-2 variants. The wider study: Enrollment placed the donor in the COV1001 Ad26.COV2.S trial arm.

Only in-frame clones appear in the TCRdb table, and some are missing; sequencing was by immunoSEQ multiplex PCR. The profile shows around 300,000 clones, approximately 90% of them singletons. The treatment denotes: 19 received Ad26.COV2.S at low or high dose, single or two shots; roughly five received placebo; per-sample allocation not given. Day 63 after the first injection of vaccine or placebo was the sampling time. The clonotype was recovered from a person aged 18 to 65 who received the Ad26.COV2.S COVID-19 vaccine or a placebo. The sequenced sample was peripheral blood, obtained in a trial of Ad26.COV2.S vaccine versus placebo.

The CDR3 loop reads CATSRARAKNIQYF. In DNA form, the CDR3 reads TGTGCCACCAGCAGAGCCCGAGCCAAAAACATTCAGTACTTC. This chain links TRBV15 with TRBJ2-4; D not certain. Trimming shortened V by 1 base and J by 0 bases, and 4 bases separated the two germline ends. The CDR3 consists of 14 residues. The V gene's germline CDR1 is LNHNV and CDR2 YYDKDF (reference sequence).